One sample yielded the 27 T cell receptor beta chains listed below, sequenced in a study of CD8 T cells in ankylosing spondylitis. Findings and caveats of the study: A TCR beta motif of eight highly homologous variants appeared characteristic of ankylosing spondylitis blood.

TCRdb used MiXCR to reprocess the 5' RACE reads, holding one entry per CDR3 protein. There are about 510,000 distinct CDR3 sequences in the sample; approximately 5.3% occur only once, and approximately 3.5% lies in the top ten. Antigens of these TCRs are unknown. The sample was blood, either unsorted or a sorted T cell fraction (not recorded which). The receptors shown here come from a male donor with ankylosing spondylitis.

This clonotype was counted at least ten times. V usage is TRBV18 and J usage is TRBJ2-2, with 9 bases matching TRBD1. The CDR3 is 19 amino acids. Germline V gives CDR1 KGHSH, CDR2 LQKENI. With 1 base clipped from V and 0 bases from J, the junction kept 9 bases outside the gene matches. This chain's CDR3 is CASSPRPGQGTANTGELFF. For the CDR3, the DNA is TGTGCCAGCTCACCACGTCCGGGACAGGGTACCGCGAACACCGGGGAGCTGTTTTTT.

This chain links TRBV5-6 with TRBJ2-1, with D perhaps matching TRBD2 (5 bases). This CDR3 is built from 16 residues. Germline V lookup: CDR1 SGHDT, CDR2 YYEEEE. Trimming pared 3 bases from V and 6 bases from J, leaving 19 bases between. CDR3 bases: TGTGCCAGCAGCTCTTCCCGGGAATTATTCCTCAATGAGCAGTTCTTC. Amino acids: CASSSSRELFLNEQFF.

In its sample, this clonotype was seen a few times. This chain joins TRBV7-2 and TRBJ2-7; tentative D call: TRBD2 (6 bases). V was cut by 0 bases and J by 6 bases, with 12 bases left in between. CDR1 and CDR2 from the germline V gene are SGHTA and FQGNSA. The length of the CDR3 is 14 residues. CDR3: CASSLARDAPEQYF. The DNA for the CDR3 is TGTGCCAGCAGCTTAGCGCGGGACGCACCCGAGCAGTACTTC.

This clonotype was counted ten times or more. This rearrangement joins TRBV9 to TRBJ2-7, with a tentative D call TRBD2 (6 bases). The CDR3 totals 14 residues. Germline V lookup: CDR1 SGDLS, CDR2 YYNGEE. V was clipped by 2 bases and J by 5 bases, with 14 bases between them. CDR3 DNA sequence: TGTGCCAGCAGCGTTGGTGGGGGGTACGACGAGCAGTACTTC. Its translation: CASSVGGGYDEQYF.

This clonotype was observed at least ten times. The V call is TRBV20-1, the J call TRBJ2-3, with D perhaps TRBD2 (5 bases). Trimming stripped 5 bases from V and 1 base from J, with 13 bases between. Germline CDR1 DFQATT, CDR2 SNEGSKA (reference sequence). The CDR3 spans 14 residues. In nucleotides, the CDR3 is TGCAGTGCTCTCCGACTGGAGGGCACAGATACGCAGTATTTT. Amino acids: CSALRLEGTDTQYF.

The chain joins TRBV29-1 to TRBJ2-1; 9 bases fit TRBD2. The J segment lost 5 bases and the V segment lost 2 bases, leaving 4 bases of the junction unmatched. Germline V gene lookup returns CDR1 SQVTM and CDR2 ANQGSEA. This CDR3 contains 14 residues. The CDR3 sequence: CSVELAGRNNEQFF. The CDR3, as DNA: TGCAGCGTTGAACTAGCGGGACGGAACAATGAGCAGTTCTTC.

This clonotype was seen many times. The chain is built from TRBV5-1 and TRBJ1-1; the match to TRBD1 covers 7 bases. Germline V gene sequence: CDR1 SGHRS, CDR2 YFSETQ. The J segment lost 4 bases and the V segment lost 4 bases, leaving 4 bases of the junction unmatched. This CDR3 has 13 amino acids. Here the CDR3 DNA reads TGCGCCAGCAGCGACAGGGTTGTCACTGAAGCTTTCTTT. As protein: CASSDRVVTEAFF.

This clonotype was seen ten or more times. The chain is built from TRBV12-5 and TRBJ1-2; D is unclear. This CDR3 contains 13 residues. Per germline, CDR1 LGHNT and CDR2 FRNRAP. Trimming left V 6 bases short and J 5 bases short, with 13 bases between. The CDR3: CASGPKRGYGYTF. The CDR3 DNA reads TGTGCTAGTGGCCCTAAGAGAGGGTATGGCTACACCTTC.

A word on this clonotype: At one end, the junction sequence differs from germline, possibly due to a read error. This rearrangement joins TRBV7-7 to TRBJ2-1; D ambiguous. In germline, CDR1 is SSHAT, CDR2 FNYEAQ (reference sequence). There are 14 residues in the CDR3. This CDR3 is CASSSTLGASEQFF. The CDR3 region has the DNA TGTGCTAGCAGCTCAACGCTAGGAGCAAGTGAGCAGTTCTTC.

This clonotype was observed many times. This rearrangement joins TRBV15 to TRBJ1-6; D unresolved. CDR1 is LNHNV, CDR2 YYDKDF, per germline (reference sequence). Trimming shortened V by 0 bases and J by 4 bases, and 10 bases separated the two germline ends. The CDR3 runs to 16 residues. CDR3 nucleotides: TGTGCCACCAGCAGAGATGGAACAGCTTATAATTCACCCCTCCACTTT. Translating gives CATSRDGTAYNSPLHF.

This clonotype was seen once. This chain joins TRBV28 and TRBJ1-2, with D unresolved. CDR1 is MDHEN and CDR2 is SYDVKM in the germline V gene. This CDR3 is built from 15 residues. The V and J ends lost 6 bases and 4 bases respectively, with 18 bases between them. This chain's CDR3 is CASSWAPLTFYGYTF. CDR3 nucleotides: TGTGCCAGCAGCTGGGCCCCCTTGACTTTCTATGGCTACACCTTC.

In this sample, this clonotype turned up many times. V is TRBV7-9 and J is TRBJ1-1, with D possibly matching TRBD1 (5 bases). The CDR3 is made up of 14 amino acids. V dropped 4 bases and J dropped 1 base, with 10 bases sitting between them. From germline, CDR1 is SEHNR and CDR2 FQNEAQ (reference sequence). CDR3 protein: CASSWGEENTEAFF. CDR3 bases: TGTGCCAGCAGCTGGGGGGAGGAGAACACTGAAGCTTTCTTT.

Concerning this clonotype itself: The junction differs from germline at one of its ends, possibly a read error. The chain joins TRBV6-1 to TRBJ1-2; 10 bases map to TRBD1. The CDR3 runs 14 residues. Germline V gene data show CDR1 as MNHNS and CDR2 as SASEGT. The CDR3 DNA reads TGTGCCAGCAGCCGGACAGGGGGGGGCTATGGCTACGCCTTC. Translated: CASSRTGGGYGYAF.

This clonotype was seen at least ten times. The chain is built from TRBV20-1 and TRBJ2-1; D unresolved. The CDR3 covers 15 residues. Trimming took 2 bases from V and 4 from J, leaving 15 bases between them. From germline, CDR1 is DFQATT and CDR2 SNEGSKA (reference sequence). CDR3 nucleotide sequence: TGCAGTGCTAGACGTCTGCAAGGCCCATACAATGAGCAGTTCTTC. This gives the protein CSARRLQGPYNEQFF.

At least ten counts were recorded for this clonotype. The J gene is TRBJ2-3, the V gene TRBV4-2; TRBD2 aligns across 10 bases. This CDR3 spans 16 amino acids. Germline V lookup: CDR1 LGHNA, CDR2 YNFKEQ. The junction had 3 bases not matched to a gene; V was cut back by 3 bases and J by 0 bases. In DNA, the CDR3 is TGTGCCAGCAGCCAGAGGGGACTAGCGAGCACAGATACGCAGTATTTT. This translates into CASSQRGLASTDTQYF.

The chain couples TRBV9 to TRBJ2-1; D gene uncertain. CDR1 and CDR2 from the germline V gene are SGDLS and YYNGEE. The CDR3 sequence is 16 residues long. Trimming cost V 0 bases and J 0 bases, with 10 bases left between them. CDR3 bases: TGTGCCAGCAGCGTAGCTTGGGGAAACTCCTACAATGAGCAGTTCTTC. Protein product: CASSVAWGNSYNEQFF.

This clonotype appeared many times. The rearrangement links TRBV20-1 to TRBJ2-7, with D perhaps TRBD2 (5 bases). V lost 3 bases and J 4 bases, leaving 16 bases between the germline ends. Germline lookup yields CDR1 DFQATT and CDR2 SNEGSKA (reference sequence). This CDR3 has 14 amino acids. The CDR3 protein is CSARNLRGGYEQYF. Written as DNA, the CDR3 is TGCAGTGCTAGGAATCTCCGAGGAGGATACGAGCAGTACTTC.

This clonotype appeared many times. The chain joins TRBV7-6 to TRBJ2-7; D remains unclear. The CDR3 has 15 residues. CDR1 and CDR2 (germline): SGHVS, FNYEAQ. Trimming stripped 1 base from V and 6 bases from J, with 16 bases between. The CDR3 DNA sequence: TGTGCCAGCAGCTTAGTGGCAGAAGGGCCCGGCGAGCAGTACTTC. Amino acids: CASSLVAEGPGEQYF.

The DNA of the CDR3 is TGTGCCAGCAGTACATGGTCAATAGGAGGAGCTTTCTTT. It specifies CASSTWSIGGAFF. The rearrangement uses TRBV28 and TRBJ1-1, with unresolved D. Germline CDR1 MDHEN, CDR2 SYDVKM. This CDR3 comprises 13 residues. Trimming pared 5 bases from V and 10 bases from J, leaving 17 bases between.

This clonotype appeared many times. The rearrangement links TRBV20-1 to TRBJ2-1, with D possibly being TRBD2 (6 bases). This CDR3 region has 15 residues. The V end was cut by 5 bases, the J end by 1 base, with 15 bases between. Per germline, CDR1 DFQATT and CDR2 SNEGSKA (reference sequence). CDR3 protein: CSAGWLARSYNEQFF. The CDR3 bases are TGCAGTGCTGGTTGGCTAGCGCGATCCTACAATGAGCAGTTCTTC.

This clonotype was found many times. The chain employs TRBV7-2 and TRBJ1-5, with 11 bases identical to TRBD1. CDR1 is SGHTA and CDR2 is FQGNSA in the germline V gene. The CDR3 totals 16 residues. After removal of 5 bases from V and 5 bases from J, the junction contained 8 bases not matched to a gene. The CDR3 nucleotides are TGTGCCAGCAGCCGAACCGGGACAGGGGGGTATCAGCCCCAGCATTTT. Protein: CASSRTGTGGYQPQHF.

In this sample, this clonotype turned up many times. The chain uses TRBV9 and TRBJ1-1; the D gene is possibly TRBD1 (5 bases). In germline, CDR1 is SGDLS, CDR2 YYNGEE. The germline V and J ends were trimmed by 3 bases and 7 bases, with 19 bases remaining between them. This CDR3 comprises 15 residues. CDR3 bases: TGTGCCAGCAGCGCCGAACCACAGGAAAGTTTTGAAGCTTTCTTT. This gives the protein CASSAEPQESFEAFF.

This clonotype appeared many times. CDR3 in DNA: TGCGCCAGCAGGCGGACTAGCGGGGGCCATTACAATGAGCAGTTCTTC. Translation: CASRRTSGGHYNEQFF. The rearrangement uses TRBV5-1 and TRBJ2-1; 13 nucleotides agree with TRBD2. The CDR3 loop spans 16 amino acids. The V gene end was trimmed by 5 bases and the J gene end by 4 bases; junction bases not matched to a gene: 6. In germline, CDR1 is SGHRS, CDR2 YFSETQ.

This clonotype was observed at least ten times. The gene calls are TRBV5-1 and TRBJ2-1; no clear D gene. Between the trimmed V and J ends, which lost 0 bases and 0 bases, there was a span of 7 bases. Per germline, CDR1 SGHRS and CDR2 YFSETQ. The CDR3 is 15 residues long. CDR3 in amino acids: CASSLEGYSYNEQFF. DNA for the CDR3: TGCGCCAGCAGCTTGGAGGGCTACTCCTACAATGAGCAGTTCTTC.

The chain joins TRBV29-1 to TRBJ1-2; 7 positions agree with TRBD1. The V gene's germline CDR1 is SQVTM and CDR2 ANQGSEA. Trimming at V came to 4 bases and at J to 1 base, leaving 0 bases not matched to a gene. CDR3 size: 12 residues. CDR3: CSVGDSNYGYTF. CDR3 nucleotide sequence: TGCAGCGTTGGGGACAGTAACTATGGCTACACCTTC.

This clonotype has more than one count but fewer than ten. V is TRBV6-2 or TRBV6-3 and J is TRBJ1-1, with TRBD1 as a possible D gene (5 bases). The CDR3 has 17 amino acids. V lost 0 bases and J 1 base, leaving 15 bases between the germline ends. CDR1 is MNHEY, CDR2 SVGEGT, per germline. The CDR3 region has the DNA TGTGCCAGCAGTTACTCGATCGGGGGAAGTAGGAACACTGAAGCTTTCTTT. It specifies CASSYSIGGSRNTEAFF.

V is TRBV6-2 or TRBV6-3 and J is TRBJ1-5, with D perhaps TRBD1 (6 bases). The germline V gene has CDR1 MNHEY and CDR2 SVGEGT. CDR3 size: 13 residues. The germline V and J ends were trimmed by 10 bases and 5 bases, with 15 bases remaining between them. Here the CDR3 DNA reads TGTGCCACTCAAGTTTCAGGGGATCAGCCCCAGCATTTT. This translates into CATQVSGDQPQHF.